The clone carrying this TCR beta chain was detected ten times or more. Its target is unknown. This sample was included in a study of T cell repertoires in cytomegalovirus infection. Study context: Public TCR beta signature analysis indicated the presence of both CMV infection and matching HLA type. Whole-study results and caveats: Totalled public TCR beta family frequency picked out people who carried CMV plus the relevant HLA. The ex vivo response was dominated by HLA-C-restricted CMV-specific TCR beta clonotypes.

Germline loops: CDR1 SGHTA, CDR2 FQGNSA. The CDR3 is made up of 15 amino acids. Trimming cost V 0 bases and J 4 bases, with 10 bases left between them. TCRdb analysed the reads with MiXCR anew, one entry per CDR3 protein. The data hold roughly 320,000 distinct CDR3 sequences, with 9% to 9.5% observed a single time. The sequence was obtained from a human donor in good health (CMV status not recorded). Some clones in this sample may be carry-over from other donors' samples. The chain joins TRBV7-2 to TRBJ2-1, with D possibly matching TRBD2 (5 bases). The material sequenced was PBMCs. The CDR3 here is CASSLAAGSYNEQFF. The CDR3 nucleotides read TGTGCCAGCAGCTTAGCGGCGGGTTCATACAATGAGCAGTTCTTC.